The T cell receptor beta chain under discussion was sequenced for a study of blood T cell repertoires in COVID-19. The wider study: Both acute and convalescent COVID-19 samples were obtained from the United States, Italy and Spain. Sources were T cells, B-cell-depleted T cells, or PBMCs; the material itself was cDNA or gDNA.

Germline assignment: CDR1 SGHRS and CDR2 YFSETQ. With 0 bases removed from V and 0 bases from J, the gap between germline ends came to 10 bases. The CDR3 runs 16 residues. Participants were placed into cohorts based on the clinical history they reported. Within 2 weeks before study entry, exposed participants met a COVID-19 case. Using immunoSEQ multiplex PCR, the repertoire was profiled, and TCRdb retains in-frame clones only, with some absent. The top ten clones hold 13% to 15% of a sample with some 190,000 clones, nearly 80% of them seen once. V and J are TRBV5-1 and TRBJ1-3; D is unclear. This clonotype was obtained from a man in his sixties who had been exposed to COVID-19. Sequenced: PBMCs or T cells enriched from blood (not recorded which). Here the CDR3 reads CASSLAVGSSGNTIYF. Written as DNA, the CDR3 is TGCGCCAGCAGCTTGGCCGTCGGGAGCTCTGGAAACACCATATATTTT.